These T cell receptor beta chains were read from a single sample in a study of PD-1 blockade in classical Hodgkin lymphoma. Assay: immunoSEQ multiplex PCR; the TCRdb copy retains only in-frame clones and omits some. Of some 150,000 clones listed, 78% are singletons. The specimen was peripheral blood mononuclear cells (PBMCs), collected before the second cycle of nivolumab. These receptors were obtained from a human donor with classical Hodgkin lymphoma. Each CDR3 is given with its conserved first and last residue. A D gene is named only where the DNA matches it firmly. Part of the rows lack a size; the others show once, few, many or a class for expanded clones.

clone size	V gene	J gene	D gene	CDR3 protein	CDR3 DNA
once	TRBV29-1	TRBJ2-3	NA	CSVFGLRSGSTDTQYF	TGCAGCGTTTTTGGACTGAGGTCGGGGAGCACAGATACGCAGTATTTT
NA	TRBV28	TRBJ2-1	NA	CASSSGGGFTHEQFF	TGTGCCAGCAGTTCTGGTGGCGGGTTTACGCATGAGCAGTTCTTC
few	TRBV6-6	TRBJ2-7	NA	CASSYTTGLYEQYF	TGTGCCAGCAGTTACACGACCGGGCTCTACGAGCAGTACTTC
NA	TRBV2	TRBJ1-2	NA	CANKDSSNYGYTF	TGTGCCAACAAAGACAGTTCGAACTATGGCTACACCTTC
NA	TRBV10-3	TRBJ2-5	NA	CAIKDPGKETQYF	TGTGCCATCAAGGATCCTGGTAAAGAGACCCAGTACTTC
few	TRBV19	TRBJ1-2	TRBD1	CASSPYGQGGGNYGYTF	TGTGCCAGTAGTCCCTACGGACAGGGAGGGGGCAACTATGGCTACACCTTC
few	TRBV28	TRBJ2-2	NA	CASAVNTGELFF	TGTGCCAGCGCAGTGAACACCGGGGAGCTGTTTTTT
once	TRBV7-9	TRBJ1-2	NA	CASSRTEKYGYTF	TGTGCCAGCAGCCGGACGGAAAAATATGGCTACACCTTC
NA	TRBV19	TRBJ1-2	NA	CASSRVDYGYTF	TGTGCCAGTAGCCGGGTCGATTATGGCTACACCTTC
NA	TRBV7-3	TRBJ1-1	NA	CASSLTRNTEAFF	TGTGCCAGCAGCTTAACGCGGAACACTGAAGCTTTCTTT
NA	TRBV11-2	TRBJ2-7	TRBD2	CASSLDRGVAYEQYF	TGTGCCAGCAGCTTAGATCGGGGGGTAGCCTACGAGCAGTACTTC
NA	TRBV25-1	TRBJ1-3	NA	CASRGWTSGNTIYF	TGTGCCAGCAGGGGATGGACCTCTGGAAACACCATATATTTT
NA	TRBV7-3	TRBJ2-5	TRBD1	CASSLTDRGQETQYF	TGTGCCAGCAGCTTGACGGACAGGGGTCAAGAGACCCAGTACTTC
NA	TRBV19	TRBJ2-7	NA	CASSIGGAFYEQYF	TGTGCCAGTAGTATCGGAGGGGCATTCTACGAGCAGTACTTC
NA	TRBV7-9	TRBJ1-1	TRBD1	CASSLWDRGWNTEAFF	TGTGCCAGCAGCTTATGGGACAGGGGTTGGAACACTGAAGCTTTCTTT
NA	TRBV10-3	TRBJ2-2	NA	CAITEGPTWAGELFF	TGTGCCATCACCGAGGGACCAACGTGGGCCGGGGAGCTGTTTTTT
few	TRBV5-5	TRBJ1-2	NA	CASSYTQDYGYTF	TGTGCCAGCAGCTATACACAGGACTATGGCTACACCTTC
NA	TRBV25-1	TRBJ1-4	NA	CASSGRSYNEKLFF	TGTGCCAGCAGTGGGCGGAGTTATAATGAAAAACTGTTTTTT
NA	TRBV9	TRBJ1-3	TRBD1	CASSAWTGAGNTIYF	TGTGCCAGCAGCGCGTGGACAGGTGCTGGAAACACCATATATTTT
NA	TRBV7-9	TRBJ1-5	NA	CASSLGVSFNSNQPQHF	TGTGCCAGCAGCTTAGGTGTCAGTTTTAATAGCAATCAGCCCCAGCATTTT
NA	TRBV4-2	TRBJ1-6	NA	CASASGEYSPLHF	TGTGCCAGCGCTTCAGGGGAATATTCACCCCTCCACTTT
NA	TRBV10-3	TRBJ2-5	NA	CAIASRGQQETQYF	TGTGCCATCGCCTCGCGGGGCCAGCAAGAGACCCAGTACTTC
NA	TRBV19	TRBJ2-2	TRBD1	CASSMGMGTGNTGELFF	TGTGCCAGTAGTATGGGGATGGGGACAGGGAACACCGGGGAGCTGTTTTTT
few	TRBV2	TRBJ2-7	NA	CASRGPISYEQYF	TGTGCCAGCAGGGGGCCGATCTCCTACGAGCAGTACTTC
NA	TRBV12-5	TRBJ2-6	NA	CASGLTLTGSGANVLTF	TGTGCTAGTGGTCTGACCCTGACAGGCTCTGGGGCCAACGTCCTGACTTTC
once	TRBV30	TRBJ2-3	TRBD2	CAWSPIPSGYTDTQYF	TGTGCCTGGAGTCCCATCCCTAGCGGGTACACAGATACGCAGTATTTT
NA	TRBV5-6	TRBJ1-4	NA	CASSLWRLGEKLFF	TGTGCCAGCAGCTTGTGGAGGCTAGGTGAAAAACTGTTTTTT